A single sample is the source of the 21 T cell receptor beta chains below, sequenced in a study of shared clonotypes between healthy human individuals. Libraries were prepared by immunoSEQ multiplex PCR; TCRdb keeps only in-frame clonotypes and omits some of them. Among around 2,100,000 clones listed, about 95% were seen once. Naive CD8 cells lacked CD45RO, underwent positive selection for CCR7 and left out terminally differentiated effector memory CD45RA+ cells. Sequencing was carried out using naive CD8+ T cells sorted from blood. All receptors come from a man younger than 35 in good health.

Remarks on this clone: This same CDR3 is encoded by further DNA sequences in the sample. The gene calls are TRBV2 and TRBJ2-7; no clear D gene. Germline loops: CDR1 SNHLY, CDR2 FYNNEI. The CDR3 consists of 11 residues. V lost 4 bases and J lost 4, with 5 bases in between. The CDR3 DNA is TGTGCCAGCAGTGGGACGTACGAGCAGTACTTC. Translation: CASSGTYEQYF.

This clone was detected only once. In DNA, the CDR3 is TGTGCCAGCATCCCCCCCAGGACAAGCACAGATACGCAGTATTTT. Protein sequence: CASIPPRTSTDTQYF. The chain employs TRBV13 and TRBJ2-3; TRBD1 is a possible D gene (5 bases). This CDR3 is built from 15 residues. V was cut by 7 bases and J by 0 bases, with 14 bases left in between. Germline CDR1 PRHDT, CDR2 FYEKMQ (reference sequence). The full variable domain, rest sourced from reference TRBV13 and TRBJ2-3, is AAGVIQSPRHLIKEKRETATLKCYPIPRHDTVYWYQQGPGQDPQFLISFYEKMQSDKGSIPDRFSAQQFSDYHSELNMSSLELGDSALYFCASIPPRTSTDTQYFGPGTRLTVL.

J is TRBJ2-7 and V is TRBV6-4; TRBD2 agrees at 9 bases. The V segment lost 0 bases and the J segment 6 bases; nucleotides outside the gene matches: 15. Germline V gene data show CDR1 as MRHNA and CDR2 as SNTAGT. The CDR3 totals 18 residues. The CDR3 DNA follows: TGTGCCAGCAGTGACTCCTCGGTTGGGCTAGCGGGAAAGGGCGAGCAGTACTTC. Amino acid sequence: CASSDSSVGLAGKGEQYF.

The V call is TRBV10-2, the J call TRBJ2-2; D not resolved. There are 17 residues in the CDR3. Germline loops: CDR1 WSHSY, CDR2 SAAADI. With 3 bases removed from V and 0 bases from J, the gap between germline ends came to 14 bases. CDR3 in DNA: TGCGCCAGCAGTGATCCGGGCAGAAAATCGAACACCGGGGAGCTGTTTTTT. This translates into CASSDPGRKSNTGELFF.

V usage is TRBV9 and J usage is TRBJ2-7; 7 nucleotides agree with TRBD1. The V gene end was trimmed by 0 bases and the J gene end by 3 bases; junction bases not matched to a gene: 6. Germline values: CDR1 SGDLS, CDR2 YYNGEE. The CDR3 loop spans 15 amino acids. CDR3 in DNA: TGTGCCAGCAGCGTAGAAGGGACAGACCTCTACGAGCAGTACTTC. It encodes CASSVEGTDLYEQYF. Full variable domain (outside the CDR3, taken from reference TRBV9 and TRBJ2-7): DSGVTQTPKHLITATGQRVTLRCSPRSGDLSVYWYQQSLDQGLQFLIQYYNGEERAKGNILERFSAQQFPDLHSELNLSSLELGDSALYFCASSVEGTDLYEQYFGPGTRLTVT.

CDR3 bases: TGTGCCAGCAGTGACTACCCTGGGGGGGTGGATGAGCAGTTCTTC. Translating it yields CASSDYPGGVDEQFF. The chain carries TRBV6-1 and TRBJ2-1; TRBD2 matches 7 bases. J lost 8 bases, V lost 3 bases, and 10 bases had no gene match. The germline V gene has CDR1 MNHNS and CDR2 SASEGT. This CDR3 contains 15 residues.

The genes are TRBV7-6 and TRBJ1-3; 8 nucleotides line up with TRBD1. Unmatched junction bases numbered 6, after V lost 1 base and J lost 7 bases. From germline, CDR1 is SGHVS and CDR2 FNYEAQ. The CDR3 runs to 15 residues. This chain's CDR3 is CASSLGSAGGNTIYF. CDR3 nucleotide sequence: TGTGCCAGCAGCTTAGGATCGGCAGGGGGCAACACCATATATTTT.

This clone was observed once. This chain's CDR3 is CASSQEWTSDYEQYF. Here the CDR3 DNA reads TGCGCCAGCAGCCAAGAATGGACTAGCGACTACGAGCAGTACTTC. The chain has TRBV4-3 and TRBJ2-7; TRBD2 agrees at 9 bases. Germline V gene data show CDR1 as LGHNA and CDR2 as YSLEER. The CDR3 is 15 residues long. V was clipped by 0 bases and J by 3 bases; unmatched bases: 3.

The rearrangement joins TRBV15 to TRBJ2-2; weak D call: TRBD1 (5 bases). This CDR3 contains 12 residues. Trimming took off 4 bases at V and 7 bases at J, with 7 bases between the two ends. The germline gives CDR1 LNHNV, CDR2 YYDKDF (reference sequence). Here the CDR3 DNA reads TGTGCCACCAGCAAAGGGGTCGGGGAGCTGTTTTTT. Encoded protein: CATSKGVGELFF.

This clone was observed a single time. The genes are TRBV7-9 and TRBJ2-7; D remains unclear. The V and J ends lost 7 bases and 2 bases respectively, with 15 bases between them. Germline assignment: CDR1 SEHNR and CDR2 FQNEAQ (reference sequence). The CDR3 is made up of 14 amino acids. This chain's CDR3 is CASTNQESTYEQYF. The CDR3 DNA follows: TGTGCCAGCACCAATCAGGAGTCCACCTACGAGCAGTACTTC.

This clone was recorded once. This chain uses TRBV30 with TRBJ1-6; TRBD1 matches at 7 bases. Looked up from germline, CDR1 is GTSNPN and CDR2 is SVGIG (reference sequence). This CDR3 spans 16 amino acids. V was clipped by 3 bases and J by 3 bases; unmatched bases: 8. CDR3 nucleotide sequence: TGTGCCTGGAGCGACGACAGGGAGGGCTATAATTCACCCCTCCACTTT. This codes for CAWSDDREGYNSPLHF. The whole variable domain, filled in from reference TRBV30 and TRBJ1-6, reads SQTIHQWPATLVQPVGSPLSLECTVEGTSNPNLYWYRQAAGRGLQLLFYSVGIGQISSEVPQNLSASRPQDRQFILSSKKLLLSDSGFYLCAWSDDREGYNSPLHFGNGTRLTVT.

The V call is TRBV5-6, the J call TRBJ1-1; D perhaps matches TRBD1 (6 bases). V lost 2 bases and J 0 bases, leaving 8 bases between the germline ends. The length of the CDR3 is 14 residues. The germline V gene has CDR1 SGHDT and CDR2 YYEEEE. This CDR3 reads CASSFGTLNTEAFF. The CDR3 DNA reads TGTGCCAGCAGCTTCGGGACACTGAACACTGAAGCTTTCTTT. The full variable domain, rest sourced from reference TRBV5-6 and TRBJ1-1, is DAGVTQSPTHLIKTRGQQVTLRCSPKSGHDTVSWYQQALGQGPQFIFQYYEEEERQRGNFPDRFSGHQFPNYSSELNVNALLLGDSALYLCASSFGTLNTEAFFGQGTRLTVV.

This clone has only one observation. The CDR3 loop reads CASSVGGERYEQYF. DNA for the CDR3: TGTGCCAGCAGCGTAGGGGGGGAACGGTACGAGCAGTACTTC. The chain carries TRBV9 and TRBJ2-7, with D possibly being TRBD2 (6 bases). This CDR3 region has 14 residues. V was cut by 0 bases and J by 4 bases, with 11 bases left in between. Germline CDR1 SGDLS, CDR2 YYNGEE.

A single count supports this clone. The V gene is TRBV6-5, the J gene TRBJ1-2; 10 bases agree with TRBD1. Germline CDR1 MNHEY, CDR2 SVGAGI. CDR3 size: 13 residues. Trimming removed 7 bases from V and 7 bases from J; junction bases left unmatched: 6. The CDR3 bases are TGTGCCAGCACCCGACAGGGGGCGGGTGGCTACACCTTC. Protein: CASTRQGAGGYTF.

V is TRBV15 and J is TRBJ2-7; the D gene could be TRBD1 or TRBD2 (5 bases each). V lost 3 bases and J lost 1, with 13 bases in between. The CDR3 is 15 amino acids. Germline V gene sequence: CDR1 LNHNV, CDR2 YYDKDF (reference sequence). CDR3 bases: TGTGCCACCAGCAGCGCCGGGACCGGGTCCTACGAGCAGTACTTC. It is translated as CATSSAGTGSYEQYF.

The rearrangement links TRBV11-2 to TRBJ2-1; D tentatively fits TRBD1 or TRBD2 (5 bases each). The germline gives CDR1 SGHAT, CDR2 FQNNGV. This CDR3 comprises 15 residues. The V gene lost 0 bases and the J gene lost 2 bases, with 8 bases spanning the gap. This CDR3 is CASSLEVGAYNEQFF. CDR3 DNA: TGTGCCAGCAGCTTAGAAGTGGGGGCCTACAATGAGCAGTTCTTC.

V gene TRBV30 combines with J gene TRBJ2-2; D is perhaps TRBD1 or TRBD2 (5 bases each). Germline values: CDR1 GTSNPN, CDR2 SVGIG (reference sequence). V lost 2 bases to trimming and J lost 3 bases, with 10 bases between them. The CDR3 is 14 amino acids. CDR3 sequence: CAWSRDPHTGELFF. CDR3 in DNA: TGTGCCTGGAGTCGGGACCCTCACACCGGGGAGCTGTTTTTT.

This chain connects TRBV21-1 to TRBJ2-1; the table's D call, TRBD1, has no DNA check behind it. TRBV21-1 has pseudogene status. The CDR3 loop spans 13 amino acids. This CDR3 reads CASSPRSRNEQFF. In DNA form, the CDR3 reads TGTGCCAGCAGCCCGAGAAGCAGGAATGAGCAGTTCTTC.

Turning to this clone: Other DNA sequences in this sample translate to the same CDR3. This sequence joins TRBV2 and TRBJ2-7; the D is unclear. This CDR3 is built from 10 residues. Germline V gene sequence: CDR1 SNHLY, CDR2 FYNNEI. Deletions cut 4 bases from V and 5 bases from J, with 3 bases between. CDR3 amino acids: CASSGNEQYF. CDR3 bases: TGTGCCAGCAGTGGGAACGAGCAGTACTTC.

V and J are TRBV7-8 and TRBJ2-7, with 7 nucleotides matching TRBD1. The CDR3 has 14 residues. With 7 bases clipped from V and 7 bases from J, the junction kept 13 bases outside the gene matches. The germline CDR1 and CDR2 sequences are SGHVS and FQNEAQ. Written as DNA, the CDR3 is TGTGCCAGCAATCCCGGGACAGCTCAGGTGGAGCAGTACTTC. Residues: CASNPGTAQVEQYF.

V usage is TRBV6-5 and J usage is TRBJ1-6; D remains unclear. Trimming shortened V by 4 bases and J by 5 bases, and 9 bases separated the two germline ends. CDR3 length: 14 amino acids. Germline V lookup: CDR1 MNHEY, CDR2 SVGAGI. The CDR3 protein is CASSFDGHNSPLHF. CDR3 bases: TGTGCCAGCAGTTTCGACGGTCATAATTCACCCCTCCACTTT.